This record concerns one T cell receptor (beta chain) sequence. What antigen it recognizes has not been identified. There are no base qualities to consult, and no much larger clone falls within one base. These data originate in a study of T cell responses to AZD1222 COVID-19 vaccine (dated by TCRdb to the early 2020s). Describing the broader study: AZD1222 recipients whose second dose came at about 4 weeks and those whose second dose came at about 12 weeks were combined into one group, since spike-specific TCR depth and breadth did not differ between the two schedules. A total of 230 to 250 trial participants underwent TCR sequencing, of whom 207 received two doses of AZD1222 and about 25 received two doses of the MenACWY control vaccine. Enrollment into the trials was organized by age into subgroups of 18-55, 56-69 and 70-plus years, and those subgroups contained roughly 140, 27 and 60 TCR-sequenced participants, respectively.

What the authors observed across the whole study: Nearly half of unique spike-specific TCRs reportedly recognized epitopes outside regions mutated in the B.1.351 and B.1.1.7 variants. After two AZD1222 doses, spike-specific TCR breadth and depth were significantly higher than at day 0 and than in MenACWY recipients. In the small 56-69-year group, the increase in depth fell short of significance, most likely because of low power. Because no day 14 peak-response samples were available, the repertoires could be characterized only after the peak T cell response. The vaccine-associated CD4 TCRs covered the entire spike protein, and the dominant responses fell in regions 160-218 and 743-854. Conclusions about previously exposed vaccinees were limited because only six AZD1222 recipients were SARS-CoV-2 seropositive at baseline. Participants were mostly white British and included more females than males, and it was suggested by the authors that clonal diversity may have been underestimated.

The CDR3 regions of human TCRbeta chains were analyzed by immunosequencing. Per the original workflow: Repertoire TCRs were checked for matches against a reference library of SARS-CoV-2-specific TCRs that had been generated using the MIRA antigen-specificity platform. Breadth meant the fraction of unique TCRs that were SARS-CoV-2-associated, whereas depth meant the fraction of total T cells that were SARS-CoV-2-associated. Using the MIRA data, every spike-specific TCR was mapped to the spike region that the TCR reacted to and assigned to either a CD4 or a CD8 class. Log10-transformed breadth and depth values were compared by one-way ANOVA with Sidak's multiple comparisons tests. TCRdb holds this immuneACCESS table with in-frame rearrangements only. Some clones are missing; in checked studies, unresolved V genes explain under half, and the rest has no known cause. V and J calls and clone size are given by that table; D and trimming were obtained from the DNA. The table for this sample lists more than 85,000 clones; around 83% of them were counted only once. Of the sample, 4.5% to 6% is held by the ten largest clones.

According to the study, the label for this sample's time point signals: baseline before first vaccination. Vaccinee samples were obtained from the UK trials COV001 and COV002, which included a single-blind randomized controlled phase 2/3 trial of AZD1222 (ChAdOx1 nCoV-19) in healthy adults. For TCRbeta chain sequencing, PBMC samples were collected from trial participants at day 0 and at day 28 after the second dose. This receptor was taken from an adult in good health. The material sequenced was peripheral blood, taken on day 0 of AZD1222 vaccination.

The sequenced DNA is TGTGCCAGCAGTGCGCCGGGACCACGCTATGGCTACACCTTC. Its protein is CASSAPGPRYGYTF. Recombination connected TRBV6-2 or TRBV6-3 to TRBJ1-2; TRBD1 is perhaps the D gene, given 5 matching bases. For CDR1 and CDR2, the germline V gene lists MNHEY and SVGEGT. V and J lose 5 bases and 4 bases, and a span of 14 bases separates them. The CDR3 goes from the cysteine to the phenylalanine over 14 residues. Only the CDR3 part of the read is kept: 42 bases, read in frame from the first base.